This T cell receptor (beta chain) emerged from a study of OX40 agonist ivuxolimab in advanced cancers. Whole-study context: Partial responses were achieved by three patients: one hepatocellular carcinoma, two cutaneous melanoma.

Whole-study results and caveats: Low levels of normalized T-cell clonal expansion also appeared in some nonresponders. Dosing at 0.1 to 3.0 mg/kg was accompanied by clonal expansion of CD4+ and CD8+ blood T cells by week 6.

Clones were sequenced by immunoSEQ multiplex PCR, and TCRdb holds only the in-frame ones, with some missing. The data show some 95,000 clones, around nine tenths seen once. As to this clone: The target antigen is unknown.

The CDR3 consists of 13 residues. Germline CDR1 SGHRS, CDR2 YFSETQ. Trimming pared 6 bases from V and 5 bases from J, leaving 14 bases between. The rearrangement uses TRBV5-1 and TRBJ2-5; D possibly corresponds to TRBD2 (7 bases). Sequences were derived from CD4+ or CD8+ T cells sorted from blood, sampled in a trial of the OX40 agonist ivuxolimab. The receptor was isolated from an adult with an advanced solid tumor such as melanoma, head and neck, liver or kidney cancer. The CDR3 DNA reads TGCGCCAGCACATATGGGGGGGCTGAGACCCAGTACTTC. This translates into CASTYGGAETQYF.